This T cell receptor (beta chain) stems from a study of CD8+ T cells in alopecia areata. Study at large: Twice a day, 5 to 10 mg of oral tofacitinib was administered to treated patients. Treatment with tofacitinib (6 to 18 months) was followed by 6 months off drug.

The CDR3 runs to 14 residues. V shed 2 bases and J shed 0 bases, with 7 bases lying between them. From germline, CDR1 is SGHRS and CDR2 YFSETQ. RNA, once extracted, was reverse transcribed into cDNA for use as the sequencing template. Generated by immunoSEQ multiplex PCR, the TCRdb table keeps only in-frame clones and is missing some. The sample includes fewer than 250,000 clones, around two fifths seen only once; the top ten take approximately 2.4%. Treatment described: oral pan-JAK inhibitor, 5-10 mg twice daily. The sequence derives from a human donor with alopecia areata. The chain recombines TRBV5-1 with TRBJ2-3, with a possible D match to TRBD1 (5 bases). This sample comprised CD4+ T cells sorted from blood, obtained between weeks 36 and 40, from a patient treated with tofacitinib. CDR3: CASSLQDSTDTQYF. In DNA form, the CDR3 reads TGCGCCAGCAGCTTACAGGATAGCACAGATACGCAGTATTTT.